The rows below give T cell receptor beta chains drawn from one sample of a study of blood T cell repertoires in COVID-19. Assay used: immunoSEQ multiplex PCR; TCRdb lists only in-frame clones, some missing. Of roughly 100,000 clones listed, 85% were seen once; the top ten hold about 1.7%. Sequencing was done on a sample of peripheral blood. The receptors originated from a woman in her 70s with active or convalescent COVID-19. Each CDR3 is given with its conserved first and last residue. D genes are given only for firm matches. Part of the rows lack a size; the others show once, few, many or a class for expanded clones.

V gene: TRBV11-2
D gene: NA
clone size: NA
J gene: TRBJ1-2
CDR3 protein: CASSLVAGTTGYTF
CDR3 DNA: TGTGCCAGCAGCTTAGTTGCAGGGACAACTGGCTACACCTTC

V gene: TRBV18
D gene: NA
clone size: few
J gene: TRBJ2-5
CDR3 protein: CASSPEENQETQYF
CDR3 DNA: TGTGCCAGCTCACCGGAGGAAAACCAAGAGACCCAGTACTTC

V gene: TRBV28
D gene: TRBD1
clone size: NA
J gene: TRBJ2-5
CDR3 protein: CASSLTGARKVEETQYF
CDR3 DNA: TGTGCCAGCAGTTTGACAGGGGCAAGAAAAGTGGAGGAGACCCAGTACTTC

V gene: TRBV19
D gene: TRBD1
clone size: NA
J gene: TRBJ1-4
CDR3 protein: CASSYRGYATNEKLFF
CDR3 DNA: TGTGCCAGTAGTTACAGGGGATATGCGACTAATGAAAAACTGTTTTTT

V gene: TRBV3-1/TRBV3-2
D gene: NA
clone size: NA
J gene: TRBJ2-7
CDR3 protein: CASRNPQGWRERGEQYF
CDR3 DNA: TGTGCCAGCAGAAACCCACAGGGTTGGCGGGAGCGCGGCGAGCAGTACTTC

V gene: TRBV5-4
D gene: NA
clone size: NA
J gene: TRBJ1-2
CDR3 protein: CASSPEGLHYGYTF
CDR3 DNA: TGTGCCAGCAGCCCGGAGGGGCTCCACTATGGCTACACCTTC

V gene: TRBV19
D gene: TRBD1
clone size: NA
J gene: TRBJ1-6
CDR3 protein: CASSTLGTGIGNSPLHF
CDR3 DNA: TGTGCCAGTAGTACCCTCGGGACAGGGATCGGTAATTCACCCCTCCACTTT

V gene: TRBV5-1
D gene: TRBD2
clone size: few
J gene: TRBJ2-1
CDR3 protein: CASSLLTSGGQSNEQFF
CDR3 DNA: TGCGCCAGCAGCTTGTTAACTAGCGGGGGGCAAAGTAATGAGCAGTTCTTC

V gene: TRBV28
D gene: TRBD1
clone size: NA
J gene: TRBJ1-5
CDR3 protein: CATRTGTASYSNQPQHF
CDR3 DNA: TGTGCCACCCGAACCGGGACAGCGTCTTATAGCAATCAGCCCCAGCATTTT

V gene: TRBV5-1
D gene: NA
clone size: NA
J gene: TRBJ1-5
CDR3 protein: CASSLGGMSSQPQHF
CDR3 DNA: TGCGCCAGCAGCTTGGGAGGGATGAGTAGTCAGCCCCAGCATTTT

V gene: TRBV29-1
D gene: NA
clone size: NA
J gene: TRBJ2-1
CDR3 protein: CSVIRGSDEQFF
CDR3 DNA: TGCAGCGTGATCAGGGGAAGCGATGAGCAGTTCTTC

V gene: TRBV5-1
D gene: NA
clone size: NA
J gene: TRBJ1-1
CDR3 protein: CASSLDGGTEAFF
CDR3 DNA: TGCGCCAGCAGCTTGGATGGAGGCACTGAAGCTTTCTTT

V gene: TRBV28
D gene: TRBD1
clone size: NA
J gene: TRBJ1-2
CDR3 protein: CASRPGGSRYGYTF
CDR3 DNA: TGTGCCAGCAGACCAGGGGGCTCTAGGTATGGCTACACCTTC